This T cell receptor beta chain was observed in a study of breast tumors, draining lymph nodes, adjacent tissues. Study-wide findings and caveats: Findings are consistent with lymph node origin and intratumoral expansion of most tumor T cells. Luminal-like breast cancer showed significantly greater tumor-nontumor repertoire similarity than basal-like breast cancer did.

The lymph nodes were axillary draining lymph nodes from breast cancer patients. Germline V CDR1 and CDR2: LNHDA, SQIVND (reference sequence). There are 13 residues in the CDR3. Trimming left V 0 bases short and J 6 bases short, with 6 bases between. TCRdb redid the calling of the multiplex PCR reads with MiXCR, one entry per CDR3 protein. The sample records approximately 130,000 distinct CDR3 sequences, over 20% being singletons. This clonotype was seen ten or more times. As yet, its antigen is unknown. The chain is built from TRBV19 and TRBJ2-1; D is perhaps TRBD1 (5 bases). The receptor was derived from a female donor with breast cancer. Some clones in this sample may be carry-over from other donors' samples. Sequenced sample: axillary lymph node tissue. The CDR3 sequence is CASSIEDTNEQFF. The DNA for the CDR3 is TGTGCCAGTAGTATAGAGGACACCAATGAGCAGTTCTTC.